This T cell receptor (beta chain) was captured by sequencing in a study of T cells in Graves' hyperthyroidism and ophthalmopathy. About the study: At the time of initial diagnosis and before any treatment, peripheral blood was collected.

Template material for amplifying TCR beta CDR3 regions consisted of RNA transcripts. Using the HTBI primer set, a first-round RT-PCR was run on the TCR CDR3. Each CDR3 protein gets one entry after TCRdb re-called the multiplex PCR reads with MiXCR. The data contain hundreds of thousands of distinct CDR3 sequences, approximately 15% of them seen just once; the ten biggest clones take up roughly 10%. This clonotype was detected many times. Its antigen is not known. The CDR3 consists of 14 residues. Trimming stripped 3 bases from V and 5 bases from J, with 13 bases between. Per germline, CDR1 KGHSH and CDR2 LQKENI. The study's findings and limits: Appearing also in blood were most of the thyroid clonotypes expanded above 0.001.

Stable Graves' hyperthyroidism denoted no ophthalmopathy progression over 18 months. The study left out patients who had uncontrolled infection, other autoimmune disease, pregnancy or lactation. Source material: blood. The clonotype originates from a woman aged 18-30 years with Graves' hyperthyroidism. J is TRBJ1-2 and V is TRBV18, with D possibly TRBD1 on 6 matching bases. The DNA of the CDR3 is TGTGCCAGCTCACCTGGAACGGGGACATATGGCTACACCTTC. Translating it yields CASSPGTGTYGYTF.